The 26 T cell receptor beta chains below were found in one sample sequenced in a study of tumor-infiltrating lymphocytes in localized non-small cell lung cancer. Clones were read by immunoSEQ multiplex PCR, and TCRdb kept only the in-frame ones, dropping some. The sample lists 3,500 to 5,000 clones; 60% to 80% were seen once. The sample was uninvolved lung tissue not adjacent to the tumor. Every receptor here comes from a human donor with non-small cell lung cancer.

The chain is built from TRBV6-6 and TRBJ2-2; tentative D call: TRBD1 (6 bases). The germline V gene has CDR1 MNHNY and CDR2 SVGAGI (reference sequence). The CDR3 runs to 16 residues. Trimming pared 7 bases from V and 5 bases from J, leaving 20 bases between. In DNA form, the CDR3 reads TGTGCCAGCATCCCCCTCGGGCAGGGGTATACCGGGGAGCTGTTTTTT. Translated, it gives CASIPLGQGYTGELFF.

The chain is built from TRBV28 and TRBJ2-1, with 7 nucleotides matching TRBD1. With 5 bases clipped from V and 12 bases from J, the junction kept 7 bases outside the gene matches. Germline CDR1 reads MDHEN; CDR2 reads SYDVKM. The CDR3 is 12 amino acids. The CDR3 reads CASSPIGTAQFF. In nucleotides, the CDR3 is TGTGCCAGCAGTCCAATCGGGACAGCGCAGTTCTTC.

The chain employs TRBV9 and TRBJ1-5, with D perhaps matching TRBD1 (5 bases). Per the germline V gene, CDR1 is SGDLS and CDR2 is YYNGEE. Trimming left V 0 bases short and J 7 bases short, with 11 bases between. This CDR3 has 14 amino acids. The CDR3, as DNA: TGTGCCAGCAGCGTAGGGGAGGGACCCCAGCCCCAGCATTTT. It translates to CASSVGEGPQPQHF.

Here the CDR3 reads CASSTAGGPREQYF. The CDR3, as DNA: TGTGCCAGCAGCACAGCAGGGGGTCCGCGCGAGCAGTACTTC. The chain couples TRBV9 to TRBJ2-7, with 7 positions matching TRBD1. CDR1 SGDLS and CDR2 YYNGEE come from the germline V gene. CDR3 length: 14 amino acids. Trimming took 4 bases from V and 6 from J; bases not matched to a gene: 10. The whole variable domain, filled in from reference TRBV9 and TRBJ2-7, reads DSGVTQTPKHLITATGQRVTLRCSPRSGDLSVYWYQQSLDQGLQFLIQYYNGEERAKGNILERFSAQQFPDLHSELNLSSLELGDSALYFCASSTAGGPREQYFGPGTRLTVT.

This clone was found a few times. The chain carries TRBV5-1 and TRBJ1-4; 7 bases map to TRBD1. Germline values: CDR1 SGHRS, CDR2 YFSETQ. The CDR3 runs to 14 residues. V lost 1 base and J lost 8; bases outside the gene matches: 5. The CDR3 coding sequence is TGCGCCAGCAGCTTGATAGGGGGCGCCGAAAAACTGTTTTTT. Protein sequence: CASSLIGGAEKLFF. The full variable domain, rest sourced from reference TRBV5-1 and TRBJ1-4, is KAGVTQTPRYLIKTRGQQVTLSCSPISGHRSVSWYQQTPGQGLQFLFEYFSETQRNKGNFPGRFSGRQFSNSRSEMNVSTLELGDSALYLCASSLIGGAEKLFFGSGTQLSVL.

The chain joins TRBV4-3 to TRBJ1-4; D is ambiguous. CDR1 is LGHNA and CDR2 is YSLEER in the germline V gene. The CDR3 extends over 16 amino acids. The V end lost 4 bases, the J end lost 2 bases, and 14 bases lay between the germline ends. CDR3 in amino acids: CASSPHAGATNEKLFF. DNA for the CDR3: TGCGCCAGCAGCCCTCATGCCGGTGCTACTAATGAAAAACTGTTTTTT.

V and J are TRBV9 and TRBJ1-4; 10 positions match TRBD1. This CDR3 is 15 amino acids long. V dropped 4 bases and J dropped 7; count of bases not matched to a gene: 7. CDR1 and CDR2 (germline): SGDLS, YYNGEE. CDR3: CASSLRGTGAEKLFF. CDR3 DNA: TGTGCCAGCAGCCTTAGAGGGACAGGGGCTGAAAAACTGTTTTTT.

The rearrangement uses TRBV5-5 and TRBJ1-5; TRBD1 matches at 8 bases. Germline lookup yields CDR1 SGHKS and CDR2 YYEKEE (reference sequence). J was trimmed by 3 bases and V by 4 bases; bases with no gene match: 6. The CDR3 runs to 15 residues. The CDR3 DNA follows: TGTGCCAGCAGCCAGGGACAGGCCATCAATCAGCCCCAGCATTTT. Its protein product is CASSQGQAINQPQHF. The entire variable domain, with the rest obtained from reference TRBV5-5 and TRBJ1-5, is as follows: DAGVTQSPTHLIKTRGQQVTLRCSPISGHKSVSWYQQVLGQGPQFIFQYYEKEERGRGNFPDRFSARQFPNYSSELNVNALLLGDSALYLCASSQGQAINQPQHFGDGTRLSIL.

The J gene is TRBJ2-5, the V gene TRBV6-1, with D possibly being TRBD1 or TRBD2 (5 bases each). V was pared by 6 bases and J by 4 bases, with 15 bases between. Germline V lookup: CDR1 MNHNS, CDR2 SASEGT. This CDR3 comprises 14 residues. CDR3 sequence reads: CASRKRDQGETQYF. CDR3 coding DNA: TGTGCCAGCAGAAAACGGGACCAGGGAGAGACCCAGTACTTC.

This sequence joins TRBV28 and TRBJ1-3, with D hard to call. The CDR3 has 15 amino acids. The V gene lost 5 bases and the J gene lost 1 base, with 12 bases spanning the gap. The germline gives CDR1 MDHEN, CDR2 SYDVKM. In DNA, the CDR3 is TGTGCCAGCAGTGTACCCGTTCTATCTGGAAACACCATATATTTT. Encoded protein: CASSVPVLSGNTIYF.

The chain's CDR3 is CASSQTSFNEQFF. CDR3 DNA: TGTGCCAGCAGCCAAACTAGCTTCAATGAGCAGTTCTTC. V and J are TRBV4-2 and TRBJ2-1; a possible D gene is TRBD2 (6 bases). Trimming removed 2 bases from V and 6 bases from J, with 8 bases in between. The CDR3 contains 13 residues. CDR1 and CDR2 from the germline V gene are LGHNA and YNFKEQ.

In this sample, this clone turned up a few times. The chain recombines TRBV11-3 with TRBJ1-2; D gene ambiguous. CDR3 size: 13 residues. Between the trimmed V and J ends, which lost 3 bases and 4 bases, there was a span of 9 bases. Germline assignment: CDR1 SGHNT and CDR2 YENEEA. DNA of the CDR3: TGTGCCAGCAGCTTCGGGGTGGTCTATGGCTACACCTTC. Translated, it gives CASSFGVVYGYTF.

The chain combines TRBV28 with TRBJ1-2; 10 nucleotides line up with TRBD1. V was clipped by 6 bases and J by 7 bases; unmatched bases: 5. CDR1 and CDR2 (germline): MDHEN, SYDVKM. This CDR3 comprises 13 residues. CDR3 nucleotide sequence: TGTGCCAGCAGACGACAGGGGGCGTTTGGCTACACCTTC. Translating it yields CASRRQGAFGYTF.

The chain couples TRBV5-1 to TRBJ2-7; 7 bases map to TRBD1. Germline loops: CDR1 SGHRS, CDR2 YFSETQ. The CDR3 has 11 residues. The V segment lost 4 bases and the J segment 7 bases; nucleotides outside the gene matches: 2. The DNA of the CDR3 is TGCGCCAGCAGCCCGGACAGGGAGCAGTACTTC. Residues: CASSPDREQYF.

The table lists this clone with a few counts. The chain's CDR3 is CASSLAASHQPQHF. The CDR3 DNA follows: TGTGCCAGCAGCTTAGCCGCGTCGCATCAGCCCCAGCATTTT. The chain links TRBV7-9 to TRBJ1-5; unclear D gene. Germline V gene data show CDR1 as SEHNR and CDR2 as FQNEAQ (reference sequence). The CDR3 length is 14 residues. The germline V and J ends were trimmed by 0 bases and 5 bases, with 8 bases remaining between them. The full variable domain, in which reference TRBV7-9 and TRBJ1-5 provide the parts outside the CDR3, is DTGVSQNPRHKITKRGQNVTFRCDPISEHNRLYWYRQTLGQGPEFLTYFQNEAQLEKSRLLSDRFSAERPKGSFSTLEIQRTEQGDSAMYLCASSLAASHQPQHFGDGTRLSIL.

The rearrangement links TRBV4-2 to TRBJ2-2; D possibly corresponds to TRBD1 (6 bases). The CDR3 is 16 residues long. Germline V lookup: CDR1 LGHNA, CDR2 YNFKEQ. Deletions cut 3 bases from V and 1 base from J, with 12 bases between. CDR3 region: CASSHNWGQNTGELFF. The CDR3 DNA follows: TGTGCCAGCAGCCATAACTGGGGGCAGAACACCGGGGAGCTGTTTTTT.

The rearrangement uses TRBV28 and TRBJ1-2; 12 bases agree with TRBD1. Trimming at V came to 2 bases and at J to 4 bases, leaving 14 bases not matched to a gene. CDR3 length: 19 amino acids. The germline CDR1 and CDR2 sequences are MDHEN and SYDVKM. The DNA of the CDR3 is TGTGCCAGCAGTTTAACCGGGCGCGGGACAGGGGGCGAGGGCTATGGCTACACCTTC. Translated, it gives CASSLTGRGTGGEGYGYTF.

The V and J genes are TRBV6-1 and TRBJ1-3; no firm D call. Trimming removed 5 bases at V and 1 base at J, with 12 bases between. CDR1 MNHNS and CDR2 SASEGT come from the germline V gene. This CDR3 contains 15 residues. The CDR3 DNA sequence: TGTGCCAGCAGTTCTCTAGGTTATTCTGGAAACACCATATATTTT. Its translation: CASSSLGYSGNTIYF.

V and J are TRBV5-4 and TRBJ1-1, with D possibly matching TRBD1 (6 bases). V lost 3 bases and J lost 0, with 15 bases in between. CDR1 and CDR2 from the germline V gene are SGHNT and YYREEE (reference sequence). The CDR3 is 16 residues long. This CDR3 is CASSSGVGGVNTEAFF. CDR3 in DNA: TGTGCCAGCAGCTCCGGTGTAGGGGGTGTGAACACTGAAGCTTTCTTT.

This clone has only a few counts. The rearrangement uses TRBV7-6 and TRBJ2-1; 8 bases match TRBD2. The length of the CDR3 is 13 residues. CDR1 and CDR2 (germline): SGHVS, FNYEAQ. V lost 5 bases, J lost 8 bases, and 5 bases stayed unmatched. CDR3: CASSPIAGYEQFF. In DNA form, the CDR3 reads TGTGCCAGCAGCCCTATAGCGGGGTATGAGCAGTTCTTC.

The rearrangement uses TRBV6-5 and TRBJ2-7; TRBD1 matches 8 bases. This CDR3 is 14 amino acids long. With 7 bases clipped from V and 4 bases from J, the junction kept 9 bases outside the gene matches. CDR1 and CDR2 from the germline V gene are MNHEY and SVGAGI. CDR3 coding DNA: TGTGCCAGCACCCGGACAGGGAAGAATTACGAGCAGTACTTC. Its translation is CASTRTGKNYEQYF.

The chain uses TRBV5-4 and TRBJ1-2; 8 bases are shared with TRBD1. The CDR3 contains 16 residues. Per germline, CDR1 SGHNT and CDR2 YYREEE (reference sequence). Trimming at V came to 4 bases and at J to 1 base, leaving 9 bases not matched to a gene. The CDR3 loop is CASSPGQGAVNYGYTF. The CDR3 DNA is TGTGCCAGCAGCCCTGGACAGGGAGCTGTTAACTATGGCTACACCTTC.

J is TRBJ2-7 and V is TRBV5-1, with 7 bases identical to TRBD1. With 0 bases clipped from V and 2 bases from J, the junction kept 2 bases outside the gene matches. The CDR3 spans 14 residues. Germline-derived CDR1 and CDR2 are SGHRS and YFSETQ. CDR3 nucleotides: TGCGCCAGCAGCTTGGGGGGACAGCCCTACGAGCAGTACTTC. Translated, it gives CASSLGGQPYEQYF.

V is TRBV11-3 and J is TRBJ1-1; D possibly corresponds to TRBD1 (6 bases). V lost 4 bases to trimming and J lost 1 base, with 10 bases between them. CDR3 length: 14 residues. Germline values: CDR1 SGHNT, CDR2 YENEEA. CDR3 amino acids: CASSSRTENTEAFF. For the CDR3, the DNA is TGTGCCAGCAGCTCACGGACAGAGAACACTGAAGCTTTCTTT.

The chain joins TRBV14 to TRBJ2-6; a weak D match, TRBD2 (5 bases). This CDR3 is built from 16 residues. The ends were cut back, 1 base at V and 0 bases at J, with 7 bases in the middle. Germline V lookup: CDR1 SGHDN, CDR2 FVKESK. Written as DNA, the CDR3 is TGTGCCAGCAGCCAAGGCGGGTACTCTGGGGCCAACGTCCTGACTTTC. Encoded protein: CASSQGGYSGANVLTF.

The chain employs TRBV5-8 and TRBJ2-5; TRBD1 matches at 7 bases. CDR1 and CDR2 from the germline V gene are SGHTS and YDEGEE. The CDR3 length is 18 residues. J was trimmed by 4 bases and V by 4 bases; bases with no gene match: 19. The CDR3 DNA reads as TGTGCCAGCAGCGCGGATTACAGGGGAAGGATAGAGCGAGAGACCCAGTACTTC. It specifies CASSADYRGRIERETQYF.